A single sample gave rise to the 7 T cell receptor beta chains below, sequenced in a study of T cells in women clearing cervical HPV infection. Sequencing was performed with immunoSEQ multiplex PCR; in TCRdb, only in-frame clones are kept and a portion is missing. Recorded for this sample: tens of thousands of clones. Sequenced sample: blood buffy coat. Receptor source: a woman between 18 and 70 years old with a cervical HPV16 infection that either progressed to CIN3+ or cleared (not recorded which).

In regard to this clone: From the germline J gene comes the end of the CDR3, since the read stops 3 residues before it. The chain employs TRBV12-3 or TRBV12-4 and TRBJ2-7; D remains unclear. Trimming removed 5 bases at V and 4 bases at J, with 9 bases between. The CDR3 is made up of 12 amino acids. The chain's CDR3 is CASSKIGYEQYF. The covered CDR3 bases are TGTGCCAGCAGTAAAATAGGGTACGAG.

Comment on this clone: Coverage ceases 3 residues before the CDR3 finishes, and the germline J gene fills in the end. The rearrangement uses TRBV11-2 and TRBJ2-3; D is possibly TRBD1 (6 bases). V was cut by 5 bases and J by 4 bases, with 13 bases left in between. The germline V gene has CDR1 SGHAT and CDR2 FQNNGV. This CDR3 spans 14 amino acids. The CDR3 loop is CASSARHRADTQYF. CDR3 DNA (partial): TGTGCCAGCAGCGCCCGCCACAGGGCAGATACG.

A remark on this clone: Read sequence stops 3 residues before the CDR3 end, and the germline J gene provides the missing end. This rearrangement joins TRBV2 to TRBJ2-7; tentatively, D is TRBD1 (6 bases). The CDR3 has 13 residues. With 9 bases removed from V and 6 bases from J, the gap between germline ends came to 18 bases. CDR1 SNHLY and CDR2 FYNNEI come from the germline V gene. The sequenced CDR3 bases are TGTGCCAGTACCGGGCAGGGGTTAGGCGAG. Residues: CASTGQGLGE. The full CDR3 protein is CASTGQGLGEQYF. Together with reference TRBV2 and TRBJ2-7, the CDR3 gives the full variable domain: EPEVTQTPSHQVTQMGQEVILRCVPISNHLYFYWYRQILGQKVEFLVSFYNNEISEKSEIFDDQFSVERPDGSNFTLKIRSTKLEDSAMYFCASTGQGLGEQYFGPGTRLTVT.

Worth noting for this clone: The CDR3 is cut off 3 residues early in the read; its end comes from the germline J gene. The V and J genes are TRBV19 and TRBJ1-1, with TRBD1 identical over 9 bases. Germline assignment: CDR1 LNHDA and CDR2 SQIVND (reference sequence). V gave up 4 bases and J gave up 4 bases; unmatched junction bases: 7. The CDR3 extends over 15 amino acids. The DNA read from the CDR3 is TGTGCCAGTAGTACCACCGGGACAGGGAGCACTGAA. The encoded protein is CASSTTGTGSTE. The entire CDR3 is CASSTTGTGSTEAFF.

Points on this clone: The CDR3 goes on 3 residues after the read ends, and that part is filled in from the germline J gene. The J gene is TRBJ1-1, the V gene TRBV18, with D unclear. Trimming left V 2 bases short and J 2 bases short, with 15 bases between. Per the germline V gene, CDR1 is KGHSH and CDR2 is LQKENI. CDR3 length: 16 amino acids. CDR3 protein: CASSPSQPRGNTEAFF. The covered CDR3 bases are TGTGCCAGCTCACCATCCCAACCACGGGGAAACACTGAA.

Details on this clone: The read ends 3 residues early relative to the CDR3; the germline J gene fills the gap. The V and J genes are TRBV5-1 and TRBJ2-7, with D perhaps matching TRBD1 or TRBD2 (5 bases each). Germline values: CDR1 SGHRS, CDR2 YFSETQ. The CDR3 has 12 amino acids. V was pared by 2 bases and J by 5 bases, with 8 bases between. CDR3 sequence: CASSFEGHEQYF. The CDR3 bases that were read are TGCGCCAGCAGCTTCGAGGGGCACGAG.

With respect to this clone: The read ends 3 residues before the CDR3 terminus; that terminus is restored from the germline J gene. The chain couples TRBV5-1 to TRBJ1-2, with D possibly being TRBD1 (5 bases). Trimming left V 4 bases short and J 6 bases short, with 13 bases between. From germline, CDR1 is SGHRS and CDR2 YFSETQ. The CDR3 spans 13 residues. The CDR3 region is CASSSLGADGYTF. Incomplete CDR3 DNA: TGCGCCAGCAGCAGCCTTGGGGCGGATGGC.